This TCR beta chain derives from a study of immune evolution from preneoplasia to lung adenocarcinoma. Study-level information: HLA loss of heterozygosity: approximately 7.5% AIS, less than 18% MIA, approximately 31% ADC, none AAH.

This clone was recorded a few times. Other DNA sequences within the sample encode an identical CDR3. The repertoire was sequenced with immunoSEQ multiplex PCR; TCRdb's copy has only in-frame clones and lacks some. In the table there are some 8,000 clones, over 55% of which are singletons. The J segment lost 3 bases and the V segment lost 0 bases, leaving 3 bases of the junction unmatched. The CDR3 totals 16 residues. The V gene's germline CDR1 is MGHRA and CDR2 YSYEKL. The sequencing input was FFPE lung adenocarcinoma in situ tissue. The genes are TRBV4-1 and TRBJ1-4; 8 positions match TRBD1. This receptor was taken from a donor of 70 years or more with lung adenocarcinoma. Some clones in this sample may be carry-over from other donors' samples. For the CDR3, the DNA is TGCGCCAGCAGCCAAGACGGCAGGGGGCCTAATGAAAAACTGTTTTTT. This codes for CASSQDGRGPNEKLFF.